The rows below give T cell receptor beta chains drawn from one sample of a study of shared clonotypes between healthy human individuals. Assay: immunoSEQ multiplex PCR; the TCRdb copy retains only in-frame clones and omits some. The table lists about 2 million clones, about 95% of them singletons. Sequenced material: naive CD8+ T cells sorted from blood. The source is a man aged 18 to 30 in good health. CDR3s include the opening cysteine and the closing phenylalanine or tryptophan. A D gene is named only where the DNA matches it firmly. Some rows have no size entry. The others give once, few or many, or a class for an expanded clone.

clone size: -
J gene: TRBJ1-1
CDR3 length: 13
D gene: -
V gene: TRBV5-6
CDR3 DNA: TGTGCCAGCATGGCGGGGTCGAACACTGAAGCTTTCTTT
CDR3 protein: CASMAGSNTEAFF

clone size: once
J gene: TRBJ2-3
CDR3 length: 14
D gene: -
V gene: TRBV5-1
CDR3 DNA: TGCGCCAGCAGCTTCCGTATAGCCTCAGATACGCAGTATTTT
CDR3 protein: CASSFRIASDTQYF

clone size: -
J gene: TRBJ1-1
CDR3 length: 14
D gene: -
V gene: TRBV19
CDR3 DNA: TGTGCCAGTAGTCTCTGGACAGCGAACACTGAAGCTTTCTTT
CDR3 protein: CASSLWTANTEAFF

clone size: -
J gene: TRBJ1-6
CDR3 length: 15
D gene: -
V gene: TRBV11-2
CDR3 DNA: TGTGCCAGCAGCGTAGCGGACGGGGGGAATTCACCCCTCCACTTT
CDR3 protein: CASSVADGGNSPLHF

clone size: -
J gene: TRBJ2-5
CDR3 length: 14
D gene: -
V gene: TRBV5-4
CDR3 DNA: TGTGCCAGCAGCTTGGGGGACCCTGGAGAGACCCAGTACTTC
CDR3 protein: CASSLGDPGETQYF

clone size: -
J gene: TRBJ2-7
CDR3 length: 12
D gene: TRBD1
V gene: TRBV19
CDR3 DNA: TGTGCCAGTAGTTCAGGGGGCTACGAGCAGTACTTC
CDR3 protein: CASSSGGYEQYF

clone size: -
J gene: TRBJ1-5
CDR3 length: 15
D gene: -
V gene: TRBV9
CDR3 DNA: TGTGCCAGCAGCGTAGAGGGCGGGAGCAATCAGCCCCAGCATTTT
CDR3 protein: CASSVEGGSNQPQHF

clone size: once
J gene: TRBJ2-1
CDR3 length: 13
D gene: -
V gene: TRBV11-2
CDR3 DNA: TGTGCCAGCAGCTTAGATGGTGGCAATGAGCAGTTCTTC
CDR3 protein: CASSLDGGNEQFF

clone size: -
J gene: TRBJ1-6
CDR3 length: 15
D gene: -
V gene: TRBV7-9
CDR3 DNA: TGTGCCAGCACCACCCTGACAGGCCCTAATTCACCCCTCCACTTT
CDR3 protein: CASTTLTGPNSPLHF

clone size: -
J gene: TRBJ2-1
CDR3 length: 13
D gene: -
V gene: TRBV4-3
CDR3 DNA: TGCGCCAGCAGCCAAGAAGATAAAAATGAGCAGTTCTTC
CDR3 protein: CASSQEDKNEQFF

clone size: -
J gene: TRBJ2-1
CDR3 length: 15
D gene: -
V gene: TRBV11-3
CDR3 DNA: TGTGCCAGCAGCTTAGGGATCCAGTTGGGCAATGAGCAGTTCTTC
CDR3 protein: CASSLGIQLGNEQFF

clone size: -
J gene: TRBJ2-3
CDR3 length: 14
D gene: -
V gene: TRBV4-1
CDR3 DNA: TGCGCCAGCAGCCATGAAATCAGCACAGATACGCAGTATTTT
CDR3 protein: CASSHEISTDTQYF

clone size: -
J gene: TRBJ2-7
CDR3 length: 15
D gene: -
V gene: TRBV7-6
CDR3 DNA: TGTGCCAGCAGCCCGAACAGGGTTGGGACCTACGAGCAGTACTTC
CDR3 protein: CASSPNRVGTYEQYF

clone size: -
J gene: TRBJ2-7
CDR3 length: 16
D gene: TRBD2
V gene: TRBV4-1
CDR3 DNA: TGCGCCAGCAGCTACTCATTAGCGGGAGGGACCTACGAGCAGTACTTC
CDR3 protein: CASSYSLAGGTYEQYF

clone size: -
J gene: TRBJ1-1
CDR3 length: 14
D gene: -
V gene: TRBV19
CDR3 DNA: TGTGCCAGTAGTATTAAGCCTAAGAACACTGAAGCTTTCTTT
CDR3 protein: CASSIKPKNTEAFF

clone size: -
J gene: TRBJ2-7
CDR3 length: 14
D gene: -
V gene: TRBV5-1
CDR3 DNA: TGCGCCAGCAGCTTGGAAGTAGGAACAGGCGAGCAGTACTTC
CDR3 protein: CASSLEVGTGEQYF

clone size: -
J gene: TRBJ2-7
CDR3 length: 14
D gene: -
V gene: TRBV9
CDR3 DNA: TGTGCCAGCAGCGTCGGATCTGGGGTTGCAGAGCAGTACTTC
CDR3 protein: CASSVGSGVAEQYF

clone size: -
J gene: TRBJ1-5
CDR3 length: 13
D gene: -
V gene: TRBV6-6
CDR3 DNA: TGTGCCAGCAGTTACCCAGACAATCAGCCCCAGCATTTT
CDR3 protein: CASSYPDNQPQHF

clone size: -
J gene: TRBJ2-2
CDR3 length: 18
D gene: TRBD1
V gene: TRBV5-6
CDR3 DNA: TGTGCCAGCAGCTTCGGGACAGTAATCCCCTCAAACACCGGGGAGCTGTTTTTT
CDR3 protein: CASSFGTVIPSNTGELFF

clone size: -
J gene: TRBJ2-7
CDR3 length: 12
D gene: -
V gene: TRBV7-9
CDR3 DNA: TGTGCCAGCACTACAGGGAGGTACGAGCAGTACTTC
CDR3 protein: CASTTGRYEQYF

clone size: once
J gene: TRBJ1-3
CDR3 length: 15
D gene: -
V gene: TRBV2
CDR3 DNA: TGTGCCAGCACGAAGTCGACCTCCTCTGGAAACACCATATATTTT
CDR3 protein: CASTKSTSSGNTIYF

clone size: -
J gene: TRBJ1-1
CDR3 length: 12
D gene: -
V gene: TRBV27
CDR3 DNA: TGTGCCAGCAGGGGAAGTGGAGGGGAAGCTTTCTTT
CDR3 protein: CASRGSGGEAFF

clone size: -
J gene: TRBJ2-6
CDR3 length: 13
D gene: -
V gene: TRBV2
CDR3 DNA: TGTGCCAGCACAGGGCTAGGGGCCAACGTCCTGACTTTC
CDR3 protein: CASTGLGANVLTF

clone size: once
J gene: TRBJ2-7
CDR3 length: 17
D gene: TRBD2
V gene: TRBV4-1
CDR3 DNA: TGCGCCAGCAGCCTCACCTTGGGGAACGGGGGGTTGCGCGAGCAGTACTTC
CDR3 protein: CASSLTLGNGGLREQYF

clone size: -
J gene: TRBJ2-7
CDR3 length: 13
D gene: -
V gene: TRBV5-6
CDR3 DNA: TGTGCCAGCAGTTTTACTGAAACCTACGAGCAGTACTTC
CDR3 protein: CASSFTETYEQYF

clone size: -
J gene: TRBJ2-6
CDR3 length: 20
D gene: TRBD1
V gene: TRBV13
CDR3 DNA: TGTGCCAGCAGCCCCCCGGGGACAGGGGGCCTCAGCTCTGGGGCCAACGTCCTGACTTTC
CDR3 protein: CASSPPGTGGLSSGANVLTF

clone size: -
J gene: TRBJ2-7
CDR3 length: 14
D gene: TRBD1
V gene: TRBV19
CDR3 DNA: TGTGCCAGTAGTACGGGACAGGGGTTGTTCGAGCAGTACTTC
CDR3 protein: CASSTGQGLFEQYF

clone size: -
J gene: TRBJ2-2
CDR3 length: 16
D gene: -
V gene: TRBV27
CDR3 DNA: TGTGCCAGCAGTCAGATAGCAGTCACGAACACCGGGGAGCTGTTTTTT
CDR3 protein: CASSQIAVTNTGELFF

clone size: -
J gene: TRBJ2-2
CDR3 length: 15
D gene: -
V gene: TRBV2
CDR3 DNA: TGTGCCAGCAGTGAATTAGGGAGGACGACCGGGGAGCTGTTTTTT
CDR3 protein: CASSELGRTTGELFF

clone size: -
J gene: TRBJ2-5
CDR3 length: 14
D gene: -
V gene: TRBV11-2
CDR3 DNA: TGTGCCAGCAGCTTTAAGGGACGACAAGAGACCCAGTACTTC
CDR3 protein: CASSFKGRQETQYF

clone size: -
J gene: TRBJ1-5
CDR3 length: 14
D gene: -
V gene: TRBV4-3
CDR3 DNA: TGCGCCAGCAGCCAAGAGTCTGGGAACCAGCCCCAGCATTTT
CDR3 protein: CASSQESGNQPQHF

clone size: -
J gene: TRBJ1-1
CDR3 length: 14
D gene: -
V gene: TRBV28
CDR3 DNA: TGTGCCAGCATTATAGAAGGAGAGGACACTGAAGCTTTCTTT
CDR3 protein: CASIIEGEDTEAFF

clone size: -
J gene: TRBJ1-2
CDR3 length: 17
D gene: TRBD1
V gene: TRBV29-1
CDR3 DNA: TGCAGCGTTGAAGTTCGCGCCAGGGGGATATTAGACTATGGCTACACCTTC
CDR3 protein: CSVEVRARGILDYGYTF

clone size: -
J gene: TRBJ2-3
CDR3 length: 18
D gene: TRBD1
V gene: TRBV9
CDR3 DNA: TGTGCCAGCAGCGTAGCAGGGGGCGGGCTATACCTCACAGATACGCAGTATTTT
CDR3 protein: CASSVAGGGLYLTDTQYF

clone size: -
J gene: TRBJ2-5
CDR3 length: 14
D gene: TRBD1
V gene: TRBV6-5
CDR3 DNA: TGTGCCAGCAGTTACGGGACAGGGGGAGAGACCCAGTACTTC
CDR3 protein: CASSYGTGGETQYF

clone size: once
J gene: TRBJ2-5
CDR3 length: 16
D gene: TRBD1
V gene: TRBV4-1
CDR3 DNA: TGCGCCAGCAGCCAGGTACAGGGGGTAGCCTTAGAGACCCAGTACTTC
CDR3 protein: CASSQVQGVALETQYF

clone size: -
J gene: TRBJ1-2
CDR3 length: 13
D gene: -
V gene: TRBV29-1
CDR3 DNA: TGCAGCGTTGCGGACACCGACCAGTATGGCTACACCTTC
CDR3 protein: CSVADTDQYGYTF

clone size: -
J gene: TRBJ2-1
CDR3 length: 15
D gene: -
V gene: TRBV4-3
CDR3 DNA: TGCGCCAGCAGCCAATTTCGTCTCACCTACAATGAGCAGTTCTTC
CDR3 protein: CASSQFRLTYNEQFF

clone size: -
J gene: TRBJ2-7
CDR3 length: 15
D gene: TRBD2
V gene: TRBV4-1
CDR3 DNA: TGCGCCAGCAGCCAGGGACTACGTGAGGGGTACGAGCAGTACTTC
CDR3 protein: CASSQGLREGYEQYF

clone size: -
J gene: TRBJ1-2
CDR3 length: 15
D gene: -
V gene: TRBV2
CDR3 DNA: TGTGCCAGCAGTGAAGGGTTAGGGCTCCTCTATGGCTACACCTTC
CDR3 protein: CASSEGLGLLYGYTF

clone size: -
J gene: TRBJ2-7
CDR3 length: 15
D gene: TRBD2
V gene: TRBV29-1
CDR3 DNA: TGCAGCGTGTTTGGGGCTAGCGGGACCCACTACGAGCAGTACTTC
CDR3 protein: CSVFGASGTHYEQYF

clone size: -
J gene: TRBJ2-7
CDR3 length: 12
D gene: -
V gene: TRBV11-2
CDR3 DNA: TGTGCCAGCAGTCCCGGTTTAGGAGAGCAGTACTTC
CDR3 protein: CASSPGLGEQYF

clone size: -
J gene: TRBJ1-1
CDR3 length: 13
D gene: -
V gene: TRBV5-1
CDR3 DNA: TGCGCCAGCAGCCCCCGGGGGAACACTGAAGCTTTCTTT
CDR3 protein: CASSPRGNTEAFF

clone size: -
J gene: TRBJ2-7
CDR3 length: 16
D gene: TRBD1
V gene: TRBV7-9
CDR3 DNA: TGTGCCAGCAGCTCTCCCAGGGGACAGGGGTCCTACGAGCAGTACTTC
CDR3 protein: CASSSPRGQGSYEQYF

clone size: -
J gene: TRBJ2-3
CDR3 length: 12
D gene: -
V gene: TRBV11-2
CDR3 DNA: TGTGCCAGCAGCCTAGGGGGAGATACGCAGTATTTT
CDR3 protein: CASSLGGDTQYF

clone size: -
J gene: TRBJ1-4
CDR3 length: 15
D gene: -
V gene: TRBV6-5
CDR3 DNA: TGTGCCAGCAGACCTGACAGTGGAACTAATGAAAAACTGTTTTTT
CDR3 protein: CASRPDSGTNEKLFF

clone size: once
J gene: TRBJ1-2
CDR3 length: 13
D gene: -
V gene: TRBV27
CDR3 DNA: TGTGCCAGCAGTGGCCAAGGGGTTTATGGCTACACCTTC
CDR3 protein: CASSGQGVYGYTF

clone size: -
J gene: TRBJ1-1
CDR3 length: 15
D gene: -
V gene: TRBV7-2
CDR3 DNA: TGTGCCAGCAGCTCGAAGACAGAGTTAGTGACTGAAGCTTTCTTT
CDR3 protein: CASSSKTELVTEAFF

clone size: -
J gene: TRBJ2-5
CDR3 length: 14
D gene: TRBD1
V gene: TRBV9
CDR3 DNA: TGTGCCAGCAGCGGACCGGGACAGCAAGAGACCCAGTACTTC
CDR3 protein: CASSGPGQQETQYF

clone size: -
J gene: TRBJ2-2
CDR3 length: 13
D gene: -
V gene: TRBV5-6
CDR3 DNA: TGTGCCAGCAGCTGGCAGAACACCGGGGAGCTGTTTTTT
CDR3 protein: CASSWQNTGELFF

clone size: -
J gene: TRBJ1-1
CDR3 length: 8
D gene: -
V gene: TRBV25-1
CDR3 DNA: TGTGCCAGCAGTACCGCTTTCTTT
CDR3 protein: CASSTAFF

clone size: -
J gene: TRBJ2-3
CDR3 length: 17
D gene: -
V gene: TRBV28
CDR3 DNA: TGTGCCAGCAGTTTAGATCCGGCGGACGCTTTGGGGGATACGCAGTATTTT
CDR3 protein: CASSLDPADALGDTQYF

clone size: -
J gene: TRBJ1-4
CDR3 length: 13
D gene: -
V gene: TRBV6-1
CDR3 DNA: TGTGCCAGCAGTGAACTTGAGGGGCGGGGGCCGTTTTTT
CDR3 protein: CASSELEGRGPFF

clone size: few
J gene: TRBJ1-2
CDR3 length: 14
D gene: -
V gene: TRBV19
CDR3 DNA: TGTGCCAGTACCCCACAGGGCGGGATTTTTGGCTACACCTTC
CDR3 protein: CASTPQGGIFGYTF